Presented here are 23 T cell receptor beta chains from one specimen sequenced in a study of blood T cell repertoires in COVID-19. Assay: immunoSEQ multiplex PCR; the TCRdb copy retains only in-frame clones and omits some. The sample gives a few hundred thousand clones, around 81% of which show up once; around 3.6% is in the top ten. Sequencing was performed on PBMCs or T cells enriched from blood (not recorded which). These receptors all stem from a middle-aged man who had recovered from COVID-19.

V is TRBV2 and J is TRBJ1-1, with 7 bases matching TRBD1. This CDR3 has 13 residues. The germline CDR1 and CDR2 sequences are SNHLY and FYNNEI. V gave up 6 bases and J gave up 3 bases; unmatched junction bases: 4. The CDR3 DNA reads TGTGCCAGCAGCGGGACAGCTGACACTGAAGCTTTCTTT. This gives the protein CASSGTADTEAFF. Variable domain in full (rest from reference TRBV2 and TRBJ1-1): EPEVTQTPSHQVTQMGQEVILRCVPISNHLYFYWYRQILGQKVEFLVSFYNNEISEKSEIFDDQFSVERPDGSNFTLKIRSTKLEDSAMYFCASSGTADTEAFFGQGTRLTVV.

CDR3 DNA: TGTGCCAGCAGGGGTACGACAGGGCGTATCTCCCCAGCTAACTATGGCTACACCTTC. It yields the protein CASRGTTGRISPANYGYTF. The genes are TRBV2 and TRBJ1-2; 7 bases are a match to TRBD1. The CDR3 contains 19 residues. V gave up 6 bases and J gave up 0 bases; unmatched junction bases: 19. Germline CDR1 is SNHLY and CDR2 is FYNNEI.

DNA of the CDR3: TGTGCCATCAGCCAGGTCCAGAAAGAGACCCAGTACTTC. This translates into CAISQVQKETQYF. The chain uses TRBV10-3 and TRBJ2-5, with unresolved D. CDR1 ENHRY and CDR2 SYGVKD come from the germline V gene. Between the trimmed V and J ends, which lost 6 bases and 3 bases, there was a span of 11 bases. The CDR3 is 13 residues long.

Written as DNA, the CDR3 is TGTGCCATCAGTACTAGCGGGAGGGCCACGCACCACGAGCAGTACTTC. It encodes CAISTSGRATHHEQYF. The chain uses TRBV10-3 and TRBJ2-7, with 13 nucleotides matching TRBD2. The CDR3 runs 16 residues. The trim removed 5 bases at V and 5 bases at J, leaving 9 bases unmatched. Germline V gene data show CDR1 as ENHRY and CDR2 as SYGVKD.

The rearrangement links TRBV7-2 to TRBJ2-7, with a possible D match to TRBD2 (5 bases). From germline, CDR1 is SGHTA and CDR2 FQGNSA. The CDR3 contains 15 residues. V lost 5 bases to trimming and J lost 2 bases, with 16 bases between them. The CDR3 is CASSLPGIPTYEQYF. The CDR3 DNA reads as TGTGCCAGCAGCCTACCGGGAATCCCGACCTACGAGCAGTACTTC.

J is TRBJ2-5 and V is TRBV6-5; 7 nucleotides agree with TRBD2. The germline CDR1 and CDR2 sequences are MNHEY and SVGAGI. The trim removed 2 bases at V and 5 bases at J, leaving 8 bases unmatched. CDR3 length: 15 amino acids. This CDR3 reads CASSYGSWEGETQYF. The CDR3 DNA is TGTGCCAGCAGTTACGGTTCGTGGGAGGGCGAGACCCAGTACTTC.

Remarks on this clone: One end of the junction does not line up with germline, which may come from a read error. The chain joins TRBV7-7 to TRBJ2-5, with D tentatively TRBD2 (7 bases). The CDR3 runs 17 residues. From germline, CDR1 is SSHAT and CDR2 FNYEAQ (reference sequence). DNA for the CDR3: TGTGCTAGCAGCCCCAAAGCATCAGCGGGGAGGGGGGAGACCCAGTACTTC. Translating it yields CASSPKASAGRGETQYF.

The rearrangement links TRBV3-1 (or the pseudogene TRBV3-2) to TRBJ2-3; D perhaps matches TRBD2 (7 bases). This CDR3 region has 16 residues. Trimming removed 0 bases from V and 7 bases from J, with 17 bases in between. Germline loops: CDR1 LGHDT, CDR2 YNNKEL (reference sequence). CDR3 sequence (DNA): TGTGCCAGCAGCCAAGATGGGAGGGGGAACGTCTATACGCAGTATTTT. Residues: CASSQDGRGNVYTQYF.

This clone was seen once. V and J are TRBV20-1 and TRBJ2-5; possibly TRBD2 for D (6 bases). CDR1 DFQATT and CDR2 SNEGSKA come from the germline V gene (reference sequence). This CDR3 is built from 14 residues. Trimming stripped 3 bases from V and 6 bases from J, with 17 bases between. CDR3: CSASGQGLGKTQYF. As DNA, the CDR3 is TGCAGTGCTAGTGGTCAGGGACTCGGGAAGACCCAGTACTTC.

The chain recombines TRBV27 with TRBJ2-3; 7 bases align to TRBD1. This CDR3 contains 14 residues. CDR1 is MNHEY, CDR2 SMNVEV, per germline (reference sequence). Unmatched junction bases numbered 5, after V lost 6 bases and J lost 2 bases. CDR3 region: CASRRQGPTDTQYF. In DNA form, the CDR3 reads TGTGCCAGCAGGCGACAGGGACCCACAGATACGCAGTATTTT.

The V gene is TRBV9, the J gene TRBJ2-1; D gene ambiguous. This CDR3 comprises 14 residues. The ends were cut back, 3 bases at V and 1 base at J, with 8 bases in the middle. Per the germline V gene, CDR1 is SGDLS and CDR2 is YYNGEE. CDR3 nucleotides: TGTGCCAGCAGCGCGGAGAGTTCCTACAATGAGCAGTTCTTC. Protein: CASSAESSYNEQFF.

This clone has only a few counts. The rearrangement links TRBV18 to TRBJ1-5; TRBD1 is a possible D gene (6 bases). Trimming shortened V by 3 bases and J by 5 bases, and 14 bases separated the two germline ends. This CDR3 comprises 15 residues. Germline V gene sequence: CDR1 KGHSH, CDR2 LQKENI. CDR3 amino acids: CASSPVTRTDQPQHF. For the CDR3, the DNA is TGTGCCAGCTCACCCGTAACCCGGACAGATCAGCCCCAGCATTTT.

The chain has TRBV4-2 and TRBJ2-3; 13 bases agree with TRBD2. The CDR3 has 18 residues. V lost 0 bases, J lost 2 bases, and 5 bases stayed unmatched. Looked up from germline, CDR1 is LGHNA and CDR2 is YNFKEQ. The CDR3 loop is CASSQDRTSGSYTDTQYF. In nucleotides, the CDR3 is TGTGCCAGCAGCCAAGATAGGACTAGCGGGAGTTACACAGATACGCAGTATTTT.

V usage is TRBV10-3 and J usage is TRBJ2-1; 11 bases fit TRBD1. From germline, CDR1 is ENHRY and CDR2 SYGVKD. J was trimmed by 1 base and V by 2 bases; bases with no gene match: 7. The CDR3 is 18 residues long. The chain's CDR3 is CAISEGTGGMASYNEQFF. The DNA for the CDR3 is TGTGCCATCAGTGAGGGGACAGGGGGAATGGCTTCCTACAATGAGCAGTTCTTC.

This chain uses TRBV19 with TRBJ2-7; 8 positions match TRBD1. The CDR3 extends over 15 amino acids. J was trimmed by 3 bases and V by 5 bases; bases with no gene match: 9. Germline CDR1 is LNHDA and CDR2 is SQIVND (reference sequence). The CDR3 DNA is TGTGCCAGTAGTGGGGTGGGGACAGGAAACTACGAGCAGTACTTC. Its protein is CASSGVGTGNYEQYF.

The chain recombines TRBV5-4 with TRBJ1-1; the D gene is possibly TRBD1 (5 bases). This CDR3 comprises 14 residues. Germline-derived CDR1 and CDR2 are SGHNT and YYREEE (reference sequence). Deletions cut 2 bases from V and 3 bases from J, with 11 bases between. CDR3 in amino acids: CASSFRQGDTEAFF. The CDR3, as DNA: TGTGCCAGCAGCTTCCGCCAGGGTGACACTGAAGCTTTCTTT.

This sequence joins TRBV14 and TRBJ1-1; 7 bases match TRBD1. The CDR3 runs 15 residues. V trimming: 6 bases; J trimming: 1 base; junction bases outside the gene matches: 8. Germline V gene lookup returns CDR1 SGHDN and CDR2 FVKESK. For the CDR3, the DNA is TGTGCCAGCAGTCCGACAGGGAGGAGGAACACTGAAGCTTTCTTT. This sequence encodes CASSPTGRRNTEAFF.

The CDR3 loop is CASVPGTTNTGELFF. The DNA for the CDR3 is TGTGCCAGTGTACCCGGGACTACGAACACCGGGGAGCTGTTTTTT. The V gene is TRBV19, the J gene TRBJ2-2; 7 bases are a match to TRBD2. Per the germline V gene, CDR1 is LNHDA and CDR2 is SQIVND (reference sequence). The CDR3 is 15 amino acids. The V and J ends lost 8 bases and 0 bases, in that order; junction bases with no gene match: 6.

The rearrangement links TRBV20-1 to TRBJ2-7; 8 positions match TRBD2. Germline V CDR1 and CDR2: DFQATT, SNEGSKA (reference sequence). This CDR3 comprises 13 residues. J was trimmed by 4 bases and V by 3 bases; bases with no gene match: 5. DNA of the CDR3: TGCAGTGCTAGTGGACTAGCCGATTACGAGCAGTACTTC. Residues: CSASGLADYEQYF.

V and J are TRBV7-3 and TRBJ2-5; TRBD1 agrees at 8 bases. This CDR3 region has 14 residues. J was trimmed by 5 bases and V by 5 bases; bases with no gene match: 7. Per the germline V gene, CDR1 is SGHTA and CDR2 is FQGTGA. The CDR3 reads CASSPDRVSETQYF. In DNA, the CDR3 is TGTGCCAGCAGCCCGGACAGGGTTAGTGAGACCCAGTACTTC.

CDR3 amino acids: CASSLHRGSTISPDTQYF. The CDR3 DNA is TGCGCCAGCAGCTTGCATCGGGGATCAACAATTAGTCCAGATACGCAGTATTTT. The chain couples TRBV5-1 to TRBJ2-3; TRBD2 is a possible D gene (5 bases). The germline gives CDR1 SGHRS, CDR2 YFSETQ. This CDR3 is built from 18 residues. V was clipped by 1 base and J by 4 bases, with 22 bases between them. The full variable domain, completed using reference TRBV5-1 and TRBJ2-3, is KAGVTQTPRYLIKTRGQQVTLSCSPISGHRSVSWYQQTPGQGLQFLFEYFSETQRNKGNFPGRFSGRQFSNSRSEMNVSTLELGDSALYLCASSLHRGSTISPDTQYFGPGTRLTVL.

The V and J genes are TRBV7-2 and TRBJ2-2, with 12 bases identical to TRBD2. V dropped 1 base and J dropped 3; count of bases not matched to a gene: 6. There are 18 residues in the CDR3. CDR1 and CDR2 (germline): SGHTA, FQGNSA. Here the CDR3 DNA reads TGTGCCAGCAGCTTAGACCTAGCGGGGGGGCCCTACACCGGGGAGCTGTTTTTT. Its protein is CASSLDLAGGPYTGELFF.

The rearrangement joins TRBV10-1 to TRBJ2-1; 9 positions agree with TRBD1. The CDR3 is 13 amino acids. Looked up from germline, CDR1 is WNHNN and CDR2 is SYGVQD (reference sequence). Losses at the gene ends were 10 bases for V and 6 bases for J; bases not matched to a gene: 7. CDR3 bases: TGCGCCACCGGACAGGGGAGTCTCAATGAGCAGTTCTTC. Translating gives CATGQGSLNEQFF.